A single T cell receptor beta chain is shown here with its context. This sample was included in a study of neoadjuvant anti-PD-1 for oral cavity cancer. The wider study: Patients without progression got a fourth dose around day 43.

Only in-frame clones appear in the TCRdb table, and some are missing; sequencing was by immunoSEQ multiplex PCR. The data show just over 9,000 clones, with roughly 60% seen just once and 4.2% held by the top ten. The time point denotes: after neoadjuvant nivolumab, at surgical resection. Stage II-IVA oral cavity squamous cell carcinoma was new and untreated by systemic or radiation therapy. Sequencing was performed on PBMCs, taken after nivolumab (anti-PD-1) treatment. The origin of this receptor is a person aged 40 to 85 with oral cavity squamous cell carcinoma.

The CDR3 coding sequence is TGCAGTGCTCGGACAGAAGCTTTCTTT. This codes for CSARTEAFF. This chain joins TRBV20-1 and TRBJ1-1, with D perhaps matching TRBD1 (5 bases). The CDR3 extends over 9 amino acids. V was shortened by 5 bases and J by 8 bases, with 6 bases between the two germline ends. Germline V gene data show CDR1 as DFQATT and CDR2 as SNEGSKA (reference sequence).